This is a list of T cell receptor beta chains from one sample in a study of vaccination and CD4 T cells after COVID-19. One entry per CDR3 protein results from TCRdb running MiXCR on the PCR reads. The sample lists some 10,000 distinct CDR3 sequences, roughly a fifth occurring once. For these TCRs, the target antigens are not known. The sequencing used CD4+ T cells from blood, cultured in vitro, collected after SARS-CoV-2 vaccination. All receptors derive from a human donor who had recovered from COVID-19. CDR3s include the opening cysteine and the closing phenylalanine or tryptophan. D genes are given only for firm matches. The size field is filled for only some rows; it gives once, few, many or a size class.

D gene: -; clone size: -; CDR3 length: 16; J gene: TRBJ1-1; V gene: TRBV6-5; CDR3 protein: CASSYFREGENTEAFF; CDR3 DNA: TGTGCCAGCAGTTACTTCCGGGAGGGGGAGAACACTGAAGCTTTCTTT
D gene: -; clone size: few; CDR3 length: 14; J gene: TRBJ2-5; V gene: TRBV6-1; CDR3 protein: CASSDERYVETQYF; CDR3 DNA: TGTGCCAGCAGTGACGAAAGATATGTGGAGACCCAGTACTTC
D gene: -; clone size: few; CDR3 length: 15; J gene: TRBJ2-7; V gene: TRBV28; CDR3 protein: CASHPRWGSGYEQYF; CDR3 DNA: TGTGCCAGTCACCCCCGGTGGGGGAGCGGGTACGAGCAGTACTTC
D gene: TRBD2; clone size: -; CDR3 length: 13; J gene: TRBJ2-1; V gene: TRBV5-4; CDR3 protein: CASSLELADEQFF; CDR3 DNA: TGTGCCAGCAGCTTGGAACTAGCGGATGAGCAGTTCTTC
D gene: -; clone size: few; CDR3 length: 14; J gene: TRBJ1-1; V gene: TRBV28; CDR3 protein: CASIRRVGNTEAFF; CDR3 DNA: TGTGCCAGCATCCGAAGGGTGGGTAACACTGAAGCTTTCTTT
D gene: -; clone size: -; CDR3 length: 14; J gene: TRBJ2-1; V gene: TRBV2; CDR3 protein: CASSLEGSYNEQFF; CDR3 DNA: TGTGCCAGCAGTTTAGAGGGATCTTACAATGAGCAGTTCTTC
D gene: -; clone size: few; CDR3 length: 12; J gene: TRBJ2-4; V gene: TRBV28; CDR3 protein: CASSLPGSIQYF; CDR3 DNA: TGTGCCAGCAGTTTGCCAGGGAGCATTCAGTACTTC
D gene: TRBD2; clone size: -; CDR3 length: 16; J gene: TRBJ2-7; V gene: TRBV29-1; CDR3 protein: CSVTTTLAGGSGEQYF; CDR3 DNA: TGCAGCGTTACTACTACCCTAGCGGGGGGCTCGGGGGAGCAGTACTTC
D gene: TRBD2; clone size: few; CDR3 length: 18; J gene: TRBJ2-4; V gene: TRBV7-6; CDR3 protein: CASSLGRSSGLAKNIQYF; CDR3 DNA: TGTGCCAGCAGCTTAGGGAGGTCTAGCGGGTTAGCCAAAAACATTCAGTACTTC
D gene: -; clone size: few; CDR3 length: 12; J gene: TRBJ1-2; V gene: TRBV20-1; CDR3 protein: CSAPTGVYGYTF; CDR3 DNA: TGCAGTGCCCCGACGGGGGTCTATGGCTACACCTTC
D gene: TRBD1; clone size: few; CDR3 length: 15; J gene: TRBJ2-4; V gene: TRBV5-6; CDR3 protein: CASSRRDRVQNIQYF; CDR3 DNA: TGTGCCAGCAGCCGCCGGGACAGGGTACAAAACATTCAGTACTTC
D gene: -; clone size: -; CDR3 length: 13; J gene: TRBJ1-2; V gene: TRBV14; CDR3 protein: CASSQETYYGYTF; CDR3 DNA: TGTGCCAGCAGCCAAGAGACCTACTATGGCTACACCTTC
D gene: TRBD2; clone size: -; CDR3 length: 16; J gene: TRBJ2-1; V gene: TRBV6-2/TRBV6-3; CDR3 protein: CASSVLSGRLYNEQFF; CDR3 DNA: TGTGCCAGCAGTGTCCTTAGCGGGAGGCTATACAATGAGCAGTTCTTC
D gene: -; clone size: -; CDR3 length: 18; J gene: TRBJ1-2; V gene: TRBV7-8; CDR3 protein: CASSYDHIRLSKDYGYTF; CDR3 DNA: TGTGCCAGCAGCTACGACCATATCCGGCTCTCCAAGGACTATGGCTACACCTTC
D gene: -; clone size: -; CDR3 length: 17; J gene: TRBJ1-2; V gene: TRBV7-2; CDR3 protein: CASSSTAGKRFNYGYTF; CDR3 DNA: TGTGCCAGCAGCTCTACGGCAGGGAAGCGTTTTAACTATGGCTACACCTTC
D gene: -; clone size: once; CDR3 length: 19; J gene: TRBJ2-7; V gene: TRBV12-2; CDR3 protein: CASRLAPLGLAGGIHEQYF; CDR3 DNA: TGTGCAAGTCGCTTAGCGCCATTGGGACTAGCGGGAGGTATCCACGAGCAGTACTTC
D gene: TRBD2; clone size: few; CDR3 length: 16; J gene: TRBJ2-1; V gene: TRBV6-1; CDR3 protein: CASRPGTSFLGDEQFF; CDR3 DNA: TGTGCCAGCAGGCCCGGGACTAGTTTTCTGGGGGATGAGCAGTTCTTC
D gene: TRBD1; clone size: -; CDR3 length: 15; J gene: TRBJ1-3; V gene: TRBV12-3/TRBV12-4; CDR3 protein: CASRPGQGARNTIYF; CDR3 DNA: TGTGCCAGCAGGCCGGGACAGGGTGCTAGAAACACCATATATTTT
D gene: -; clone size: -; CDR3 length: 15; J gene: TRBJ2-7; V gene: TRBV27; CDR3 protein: CASSLSGGLNYEQYF; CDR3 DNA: TGTGCCAGCAGTTTATCAGGGGGGCTCAACTACGAGCAGTACTTC
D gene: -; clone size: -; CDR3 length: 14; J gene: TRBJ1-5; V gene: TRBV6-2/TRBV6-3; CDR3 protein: CASRRQAVNQPQHF; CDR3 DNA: TGTGCCAGCAGAAGACAGGCGGTAAATCAGCCCCAGCATTTT
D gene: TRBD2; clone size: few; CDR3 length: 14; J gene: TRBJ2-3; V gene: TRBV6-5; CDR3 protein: CASSYSREADTQYF; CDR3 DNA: TGTGCCAGCAGTTATAGTCGGGAGGCAGATACGCAGTATTTT
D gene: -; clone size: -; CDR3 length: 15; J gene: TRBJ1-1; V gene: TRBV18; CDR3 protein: CASSPLGVMNTEAFF; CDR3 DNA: TGTGCCAGCTCACCACTGGGGGTAATGAACACTGAAGCTTTCTTT